The 4 T cell receptor beta chains below were found in one sample sequenced in a study of neurological immune-mediated disorders (dated by TCRdb to between 2018 and 2021). Library prep was done by 5' RACE. TCRdb lists the instrument as Illumina HiSeq 2500. TCRdb took the public reads, trimmed them with fastp at Q25, ran MiXCR for clone calling and kept in-frame beta chains. Every distinct CDR3 protein forms one entry, paired with its most common genes and DNA. The sample table contains fewer than 70,000 distinct CDR3 sequences; only one count was recorded for around 10% of them. The top ten clonotypes cover 9.5% to 15% of the sample. Sample time point, as interpreted from the label and publication: longitudinal time-point 2. Sequenced: PBMCs. Receptors originate from a man aged 25 to 45 in good health.

As for this clonotype: A read error may be the cause here, since a much bigger clone is one base away. The rearrangement uses TRBV20-1 and TRBJ2-1; D is perhaps TRBD2 (6 bases). The CDR3 runs 13 residues. Germline CDR1 and CDR2: DFQATT and SNEGSKA (reference sequence). DNA for the CDR3: TGCAGTGCCCGGTCGGGAGCCCACAATGATCAGTTCTTC. This translates into CSARSGAHNDQFF.

This clonotype appeared many times. The chain links TRBV3-1 to TRBJ2-7, with TRBD2 identical over 11 bases. With 4 bases clipped from V and 4 bases from J, the junction kept 9 bases outside the gene matches. The CDR3 covers 16 residues. Germline V gene lookup returns CDR1 LGHDT and CDR2 YNNKEL (reference sequence). In DNA form, the CDR3 reads TGTGCCAGCAGCCGAGGGGGAGCTAGCGGGAGGTACGAGCAGTACTTC. It codes for CASSRGGASGRYEQYF.

This clonotype was picked up many times. This rearrangement joins TRBV20-1 to TRBJ2-1; 7 nucleotides align to TRBD2. Germline assignment: CDR1 DFQATT and CDR2 SNEGSKA (reference sequence). The J segment lost 7 bases and the V segment lost 6 bases, leaving 12 bases of the junction unmatched. This CDR3 is 14 amino acids long. CDR3 in amino acids: CSANPASGLNEQFF. CDR3 DNA sequence: TGCAGTGCAAATCCCGCTAGCGGCCTAAATGAGCAGTTCTTC.

At least ten counts were recorded for this clonotype. The chain uses TRBV18 and TRBJ2-7; 11 nucleotides match TRBD2. V lost 6 bases and J lost 5; bases outside the gene matches: 6. The CDR3 extends over 14 amino acids. Germline CDR1 KGHSH, CDR2 LQKENI. Here the CDR3 DNA reads TGTGCCAGCTCCGACGGGACTAGCGGAGACGAGCAGTACTTC. Residues: CASSDGTSGDEQYF.